This is a list of T cell receptor beta chains from one sample in a study of blood T cells in healthy people across ages. TCRdb redid the calling of the 5' RACE reads with MiXCR, one entry per CDR3 protein. The table includes hundreds of thousands of distinct CDR3 sequences, more than 40% detected once. The source material was blood. All receptors derive from a man in his 60s in good health. Each CDR3 is given with its conserved first and last residue. The D gene is left open where the match is weak. Only some rows state a clone size, as once, few, many or a class for expanded clones.

j_gene	v_gene	d_gene	abundance	CDR3aa	CDR3nt
TRBJ2-3	TRBV20-1	-	few	CSASASDTQYF	TGCAGTGCTAGCGCCTCAGATACGCAGTATTTT
TRBJ2-5	TRBV9	-	few	CASSVDALGGREQYF	TGTGCCAGCAGCGTAGACGCACTGGGGGGCCGGGAGCAGTACTTC
TRBJ2-1	TRBV6-5	TRBD1	few	CASSYFGTGRHEQFF	TGTGCCAGCAGTTACTTCGGGACAGGGCGGCATGAGCAGTTCTTC
TRBJ2-2	TRBV4-3	-	-	CASSQDGTRVTSELFF	TGCGCCAGCAGCCAAGATGGGACAAGGGTCACGTCGGAGCTGTTTTTT
TRBJ2-1	TRBV12-2	-	-	CASRLAPGGLADKQFF	TGTGCAAGTCGCTTAGCTCCGGGGGGACTAGCGGACAAGCAGTTCTTC
TRBJ2-3	TRBV10-3	-	few	CAISGPGEDTQYF	TGTGCCATCAGTGGGCCGGGCGAAGATACGCAGTATTTT
TRBJ2-1	TRBV28	-	-	CASSWGLSSSYNEQFF	TGTGCCAGCAGTTGGGGACTCTCGAGCTCCTACAATGAGCAGTTCTTC
TRBJ2-1	TRBV4-3	-	-	CASSQETPEDEQFF	TGCGCCAGCAGCCAGGAGACTCCTGAAGATGAGCAGTTCTTC
TRBJ2-1	TRBV7-2	-	-	CACSFRGWGGPYNEQFF	TGTGCCTGCAGCTTTAGGGGATGGGGAGGCCCCTACAATGAGCAGTTCTTC
TRBJ2-3	TRBV3-1	-	-	CASSQRGGHTDTQYF	TGTGCCAGCAGCCAGCGGGGCGGACACACAGATACGCAGTATTTT
TRBJ1-5	TRBV7-2	-	-	CASSLTGGEPQHF	TGTGCCAGCAGCCTCACGGGAGGGGAGCCCCAGCATTTT
TRBJ2-7	TRBV12-3/TRBV12-4	-	many	CASRLGAGEQYF	TGTGCCAGCAGACTGGGGGCGGGCGAGCAGTACTTC
TRBJ2-7	TRBV6-2/TRBV6-3	-	-	CASGDRLNEQYF	TGTGCCAGCGGTGACAGGCTCAATGAGCAGTACTTC
TRBJ2-7	TRBV11-2	-	-	CASRQGIEQYF	TGTGCCAGCAGGCAAGGGATCGAGCAGTACTTC
TRBJ1-1	TRBV6-6	-	-	CASSYSPSLETFF	TGTGCCAGCAGTTATTCTCCCTCACTTGAGACTTTCTTT
TRBJ1-1	TRBV10-3	-	few	CAIRDMNTEAFF	TGTGCCATCAGGGACATGAACACTGAAGCTTTCTTT
TRBJ2-3	TRBV28	TRBD2	few	CASSQGLAGGQDTQYF	TGTGCCAGCAGCCAGGGACTAGCGGGGGGGCAAGATACGCAGTATTTT
TRBJ2-2	TRBV4-3	-	few	CASSQDKGDGELFF	TGCGCCAGCAGCCAGGATAAGGGAGACGGGGAGCTGTTTTTT
TRBJ1-1	TRBV3-1	TRBD1	-	CASSRDSGVDTEAFF	TGTGCCAGCAGCCGGGACAGTGGGGTAGACACTGAAGCTTTCTTT
TRBJ1-2	TRBV4-3	-	few	CASSQTGVIDGYTF	TGCGCCAGCAGCCAAACAGGAGTGATAGATGGCTACACCTTC
TRBJ2-1	TRBV20-1	TRBD1	-	CSARAQGVYNEQFF	TGCAGTGCTAGAGCCCAGGGGGTGTACAATGAGCAGTTCTTC
TRBJ1-6	TRBV6-2/TRBV6-3	TRBD1	once	CASRDPGQGNSPLHF	TGTGCCAGCAGAGATCCTGGACAGGGGAACTCACCCCTCCACTTT